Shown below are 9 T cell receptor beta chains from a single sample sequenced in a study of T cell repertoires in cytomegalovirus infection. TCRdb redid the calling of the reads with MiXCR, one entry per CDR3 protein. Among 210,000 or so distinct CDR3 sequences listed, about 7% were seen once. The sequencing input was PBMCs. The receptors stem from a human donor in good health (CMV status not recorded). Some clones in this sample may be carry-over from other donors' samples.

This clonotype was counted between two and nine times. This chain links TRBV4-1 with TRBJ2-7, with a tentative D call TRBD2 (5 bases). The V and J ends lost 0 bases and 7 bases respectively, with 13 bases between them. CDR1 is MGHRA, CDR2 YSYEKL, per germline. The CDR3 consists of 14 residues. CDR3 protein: CASSQDRVPGEQYF. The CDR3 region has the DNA TGCGCCAGCAGCCAAGATAGAGTCCCGGGGGAGCAGTACTTC.

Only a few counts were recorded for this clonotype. The chain's CDR3 is CSVEERSPQGTEAFF. Written as DNA, the CDR3 is TGCAGCGTTGAAGAACGGTCGCCACAGGGCACTGAAGCTTTCTTT. This sequence joins TRBV29-1 and TRBJ1-1; perhaps TRBD1 as D (6 bases). Per germline, CDR1 SQVTM and CDR2 ANQGSEA. This CDR3 contains 15 residues. V lost 0 bases and J 4 bases, leaving 15 bases between the germline ends.

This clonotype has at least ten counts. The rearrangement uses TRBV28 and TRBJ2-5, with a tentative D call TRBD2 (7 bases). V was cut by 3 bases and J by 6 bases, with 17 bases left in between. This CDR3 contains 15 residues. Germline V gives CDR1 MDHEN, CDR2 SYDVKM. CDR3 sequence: CASSLGGGGVKTQYF. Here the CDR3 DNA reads TGTGCCAGCAGTTTGGGAGGGGGGGGCGTCAAGACCCAGTACTTC.

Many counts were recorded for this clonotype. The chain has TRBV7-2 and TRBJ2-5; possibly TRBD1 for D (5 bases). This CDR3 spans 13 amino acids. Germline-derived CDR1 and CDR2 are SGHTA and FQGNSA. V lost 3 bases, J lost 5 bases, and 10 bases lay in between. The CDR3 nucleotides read TGTGCCAGCAGCTTGGGGCCCACGGAGACCCAGTACTTC. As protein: CASSLGPTETQYF.

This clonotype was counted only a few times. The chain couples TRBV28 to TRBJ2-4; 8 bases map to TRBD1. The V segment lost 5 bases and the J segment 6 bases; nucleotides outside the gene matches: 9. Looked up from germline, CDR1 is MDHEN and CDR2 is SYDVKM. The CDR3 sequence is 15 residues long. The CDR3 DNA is TGTGCCAGCAGTAAACAGGGGGAATATAGAAACATTCAGTACTTC. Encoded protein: CASSKQGEYRNIQYF.

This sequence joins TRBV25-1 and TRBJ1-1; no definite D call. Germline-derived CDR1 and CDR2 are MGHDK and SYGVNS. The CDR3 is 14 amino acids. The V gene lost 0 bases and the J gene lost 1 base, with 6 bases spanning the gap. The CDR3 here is CASSEYGSNTEAFF. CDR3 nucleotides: TGTGCCAGCAGTGAATATGGGTCGAACACTGAAGCTTTCTTT.

The CDR3 nucleotides are TGTGCCAGCAGTGGGACAGGAGCCCCCGAGCAGTACTTC. Residues: CASSGTGAPEQYF. The genes are TRBV2 and TRBJ2-7, with 7 bases aligning to TRBD1. The CDR3 sequence is 13 residues long. The V gene end was trimmed by 4 bases and the J gene end by 6 bases; junction bases not matched to a gene: 6. CDR1 and CDR2 from the germline V gene are SNHLY and FYNNEI.

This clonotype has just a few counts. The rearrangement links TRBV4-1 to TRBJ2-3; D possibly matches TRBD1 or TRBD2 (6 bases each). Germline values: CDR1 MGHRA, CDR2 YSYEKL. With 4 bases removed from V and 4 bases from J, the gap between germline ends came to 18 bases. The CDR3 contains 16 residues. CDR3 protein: CASSLYAGHFSDTQYF. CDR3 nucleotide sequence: TGCGCCAGCAGCCTTTATGCGGGACACTTTTCAGATACGCAGTATTTT.

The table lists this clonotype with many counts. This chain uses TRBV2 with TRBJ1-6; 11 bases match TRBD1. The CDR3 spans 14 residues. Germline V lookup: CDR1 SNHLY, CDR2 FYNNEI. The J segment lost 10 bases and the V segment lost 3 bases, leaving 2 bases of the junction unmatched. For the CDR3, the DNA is TGTGCCAGCAGTGAGGACAGGGGGCGCTCACCCCTCCACTTT. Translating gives CASSEDRGRSPLHF.